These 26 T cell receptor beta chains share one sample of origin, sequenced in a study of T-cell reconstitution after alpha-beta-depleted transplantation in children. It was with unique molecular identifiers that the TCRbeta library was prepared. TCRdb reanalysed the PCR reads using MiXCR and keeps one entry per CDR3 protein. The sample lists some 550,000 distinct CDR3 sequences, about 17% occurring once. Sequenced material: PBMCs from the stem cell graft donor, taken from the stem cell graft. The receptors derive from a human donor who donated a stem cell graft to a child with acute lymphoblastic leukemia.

The CDR3 is CASSFWLAVSTDTQYF. The CDR3 DNA sequence: TGTGCCAGCAGTTTTTGGCTAGCGGTGAGCACAGATACGCAGTATTTT. The chain recombines TRBV12-3 or TRBV12-4 with TRBJ2-3; 7 nucleotides agree with TRBD2. The CDR3 contains 16 residues. V gave up 3 bases and J gave up 0 bases; unmatched junction bases: 6.

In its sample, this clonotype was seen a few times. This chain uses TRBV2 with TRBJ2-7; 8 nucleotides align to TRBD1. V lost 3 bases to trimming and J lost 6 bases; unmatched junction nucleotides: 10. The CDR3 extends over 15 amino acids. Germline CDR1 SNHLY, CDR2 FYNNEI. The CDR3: CASSDAGRGRIEQYF. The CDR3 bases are TGTGCCAGCAGTGATGCGGGCAGGGGGCGAATCGAGCAGTACTTC.

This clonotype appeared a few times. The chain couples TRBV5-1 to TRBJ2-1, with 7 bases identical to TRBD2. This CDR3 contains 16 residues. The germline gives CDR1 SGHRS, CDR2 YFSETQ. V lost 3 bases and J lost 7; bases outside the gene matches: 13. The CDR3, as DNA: TGCGCCAGCAGCTCTTGGGGAGGACTAGTATTGAATGAGCAGTTCTTC. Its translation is CASSSWGGLVLNEQFF.

CDR3 region: CASSLTSGLAAYEQYF. In nucleotides, the CDR3 is TGTGCCAGCAGCTTAACCTCCGGACTAGCGGCCTACGAGCAGTACTTC. The V call is TRBV7-9, the J call TRBJ2-7; the match to TRBD2 covers 10 bases. This CDR3 spans 16 amino acids. The V gene's germline CDR1 is SEHNR and CDR2 FQNEAQ (reference sequence). Unmatched junction bases numbered 6, after V lost 2 bases and J lost 2 bases.

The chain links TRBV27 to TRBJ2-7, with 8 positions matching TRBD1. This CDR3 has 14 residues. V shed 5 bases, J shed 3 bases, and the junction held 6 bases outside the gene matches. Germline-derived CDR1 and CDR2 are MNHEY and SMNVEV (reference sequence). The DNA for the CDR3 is TGTGCCAGCAGTGTCGGACAGGGTGGCTACGAGCAGTACTTC. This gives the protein CASSVGQGGYEQYF.

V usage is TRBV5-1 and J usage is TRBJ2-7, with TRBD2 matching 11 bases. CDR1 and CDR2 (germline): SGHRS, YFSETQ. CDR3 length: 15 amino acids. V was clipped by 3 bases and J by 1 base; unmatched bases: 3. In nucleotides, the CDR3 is TGCGCCAGCAGCTCGACTAGCGGGGTTTCCTACGAGCAGTACTTC. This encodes CASSSTSGVSYEQYF.

CDR3 nucleotide sequence: TGTGCCAGCAGTCAAGACAGGGTGCCTGAAGCTTTCTTT. It yields the protein CASSQDRVPEAFF. The chain links TRBV2 to TRBJ1-1, with 7 bases aligning to TRBD1. The CDR3 length is 13 residues. Losses at the gene ends were 5 bases for V and 6 bases for J; bases not matched to a gene: 6. Germline-derived CDR1 and CDR2 are SNHLY and FYNNEI.

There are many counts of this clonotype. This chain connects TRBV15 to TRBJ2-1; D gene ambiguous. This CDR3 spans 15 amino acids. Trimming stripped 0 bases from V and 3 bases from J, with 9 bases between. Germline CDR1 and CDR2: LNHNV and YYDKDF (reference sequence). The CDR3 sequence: CATSRDPSLYNEQFF. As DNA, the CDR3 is TGTGCCACCAGCAGAGATCCCTCTCTCTACAATGAGCAGTTCTTC.

CDR3 coding DNA: TGCAGTGCAGGGGCGAACCCTGGGGGTTATGAAGCTTTCTTT. This gives the protein CSAGANPGGYEAFF. V gene TRBV20-1 combines with J gene TRBJ1-1; possibly TRBD1 for D (5 bases). The CDR3 is 14 amino acids. Trimming stripped 6 bases from V and 7 bases from J, with 21 bases between. Germline CDR1 and CDR2: DFQATT and SNEGSKA (reference sequence).

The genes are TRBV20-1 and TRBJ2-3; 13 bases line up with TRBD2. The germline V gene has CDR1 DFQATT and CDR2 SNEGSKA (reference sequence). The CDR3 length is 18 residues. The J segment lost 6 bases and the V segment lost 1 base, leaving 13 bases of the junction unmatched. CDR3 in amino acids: CSARADPWTSGRMDTQYF. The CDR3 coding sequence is TGCAGTGCTAGAGCTGACCCCTGGACTAGCGGGAGAATGGATACGCAGTATTTT.

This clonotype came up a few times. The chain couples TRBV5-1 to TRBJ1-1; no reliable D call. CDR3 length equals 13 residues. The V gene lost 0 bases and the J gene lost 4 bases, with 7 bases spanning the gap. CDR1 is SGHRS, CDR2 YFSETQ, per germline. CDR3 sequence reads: CASSLAGPTEAFF. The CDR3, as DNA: TGCGCCAGCAGCTTGGCTGGACCCACTGAAGCTTTCTTT. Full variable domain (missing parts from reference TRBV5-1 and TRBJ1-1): KAGVTQTPRYLIKTRGQQVTLSCSPISGHRSVSWYQQTPGQGLQFLFEYFSETQRNKGNFPGRFSGRQFSNSRSEMNVSTLELGDSALYLCASSLAGPTEAFFGQGTRLTVV.

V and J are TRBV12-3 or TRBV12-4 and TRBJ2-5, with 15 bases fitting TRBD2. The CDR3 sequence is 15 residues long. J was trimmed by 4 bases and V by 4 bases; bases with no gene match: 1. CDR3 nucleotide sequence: TGTGCCAGCAGTTGGACTAGCGGGAGGGGAGAGACCCAGTACTTC. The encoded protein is CASSWTSGRGETQYF.

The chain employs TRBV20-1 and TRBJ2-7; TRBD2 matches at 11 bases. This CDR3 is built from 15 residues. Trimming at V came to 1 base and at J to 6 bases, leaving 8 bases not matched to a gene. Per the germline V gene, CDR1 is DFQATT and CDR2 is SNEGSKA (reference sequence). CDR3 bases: TGCAGTGCTAGAGGGAGACTAGCGGGAACCAGCGAGCAGTACTTC. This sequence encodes CSARGRLAGTSEQYF.

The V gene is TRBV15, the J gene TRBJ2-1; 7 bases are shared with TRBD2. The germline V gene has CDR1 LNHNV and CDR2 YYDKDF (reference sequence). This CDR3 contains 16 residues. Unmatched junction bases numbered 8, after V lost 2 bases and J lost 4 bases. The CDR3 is CATSRPSGIIYNEQFF. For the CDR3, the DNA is TGTGCCACCAGCAGACCTAGCGGAATCATATACAATGAGCAGTTCTTC.

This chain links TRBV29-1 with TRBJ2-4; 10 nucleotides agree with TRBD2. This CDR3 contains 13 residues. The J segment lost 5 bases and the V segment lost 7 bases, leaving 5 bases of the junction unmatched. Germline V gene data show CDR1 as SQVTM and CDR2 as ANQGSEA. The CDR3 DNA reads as TGCAGCGGTTTAGCGGGAGGCGAAAACATTCAGTACTTC. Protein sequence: CSGLAGGENIQYF.

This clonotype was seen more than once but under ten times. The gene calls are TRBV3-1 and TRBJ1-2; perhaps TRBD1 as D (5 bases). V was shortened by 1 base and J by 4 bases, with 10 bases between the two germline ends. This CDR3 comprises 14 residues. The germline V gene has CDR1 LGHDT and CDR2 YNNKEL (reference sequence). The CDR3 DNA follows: TGTGCCAGCAGCCAAGCACAGGCTCGCTATGGCTACACCTTC. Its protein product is CASSQAQARYGYTF. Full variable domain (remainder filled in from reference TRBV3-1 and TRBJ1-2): DTAVSQTPKYLVTQMGNDKSIKCEQNLGHDTMYWYKQDSKKFLKIMFSYNNKELIINETVPNRFSPKSPDKAHLNLHINSLELGDSAVYFCASSQAQARYGYTFGSGTRLTVV.

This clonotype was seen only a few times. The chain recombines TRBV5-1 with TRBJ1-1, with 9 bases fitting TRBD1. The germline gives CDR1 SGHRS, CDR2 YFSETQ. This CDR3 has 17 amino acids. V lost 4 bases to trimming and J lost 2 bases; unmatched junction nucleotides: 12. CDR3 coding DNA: TGCGCCAGCAGCCGCACAGGGGGCGCGACTTTAAACACTGAAGCTTTCTTT. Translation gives CASSRTGGATLNTEAFF.

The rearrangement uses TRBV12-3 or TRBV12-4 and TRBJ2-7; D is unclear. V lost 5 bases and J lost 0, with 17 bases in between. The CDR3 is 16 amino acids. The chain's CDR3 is CASSPVGLAFSYEQYF. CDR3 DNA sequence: TGTGCCAGCAGTCCCGTGGGCCTCGCCTTCTCCTACGAGCAGTACTTC.

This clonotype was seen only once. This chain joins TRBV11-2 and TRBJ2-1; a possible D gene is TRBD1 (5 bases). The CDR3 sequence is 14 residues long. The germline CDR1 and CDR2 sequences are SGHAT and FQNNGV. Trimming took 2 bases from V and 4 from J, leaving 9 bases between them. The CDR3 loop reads CASSLLTVYNEQFF. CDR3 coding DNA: TGTGCCAGCAGCTTACTGACAGTTTACAATGAGCAGTTCTTC.

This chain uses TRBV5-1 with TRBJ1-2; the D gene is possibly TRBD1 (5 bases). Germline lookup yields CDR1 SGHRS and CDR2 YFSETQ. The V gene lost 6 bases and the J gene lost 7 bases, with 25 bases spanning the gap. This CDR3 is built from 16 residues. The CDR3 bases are TGCGCCAGCAAACTGGGGGAACAGGTCCCCTTAACTGGCTACACCTTC. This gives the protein CASKLGEQVPLTGYTF.

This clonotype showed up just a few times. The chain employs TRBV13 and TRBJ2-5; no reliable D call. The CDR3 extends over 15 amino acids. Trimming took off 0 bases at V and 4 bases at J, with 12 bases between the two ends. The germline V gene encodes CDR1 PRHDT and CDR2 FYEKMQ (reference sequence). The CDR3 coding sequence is TGTGCCAGCAGCTTAGGGGTCTTGCATGGAGAGACCCAGTACTTC. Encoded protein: CASSLGVLHGETQYF.

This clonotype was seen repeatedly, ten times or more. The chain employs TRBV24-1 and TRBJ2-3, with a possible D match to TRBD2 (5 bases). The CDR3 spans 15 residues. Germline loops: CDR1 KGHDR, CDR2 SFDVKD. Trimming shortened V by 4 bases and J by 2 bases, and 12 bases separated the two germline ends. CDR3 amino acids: CATSDLSGDTDTQYF. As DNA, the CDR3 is TGTGCCACCAGTGACTTAAGCGGAGACACAGATACGCAGTATTTT.

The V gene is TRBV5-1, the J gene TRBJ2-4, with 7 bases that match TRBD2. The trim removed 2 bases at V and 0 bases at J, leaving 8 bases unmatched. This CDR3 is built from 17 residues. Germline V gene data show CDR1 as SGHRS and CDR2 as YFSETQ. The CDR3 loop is CASSFDSGSLAKNIQYF. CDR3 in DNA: TGCGCCAGCAGCTTCGATAGCGGGTCTCTAGCCAAAAACATTCAGTACTTC.

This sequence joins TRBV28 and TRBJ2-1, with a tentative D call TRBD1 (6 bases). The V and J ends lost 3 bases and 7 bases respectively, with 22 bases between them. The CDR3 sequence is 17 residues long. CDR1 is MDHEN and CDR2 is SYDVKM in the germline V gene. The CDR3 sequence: CASSLGWGPLQNNEQFF. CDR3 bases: TGTGCCAGCAGTTTGGGTTGGGGGCCCCTACAGAATAATGAGCAGTTCTTC.

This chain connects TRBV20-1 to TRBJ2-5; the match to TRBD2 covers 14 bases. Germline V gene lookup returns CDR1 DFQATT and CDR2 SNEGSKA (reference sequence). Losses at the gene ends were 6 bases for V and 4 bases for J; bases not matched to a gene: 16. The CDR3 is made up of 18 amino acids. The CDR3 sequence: CSARLAGGPMGPRETQYF. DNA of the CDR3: TGCAGTGCCAGACTAGCGGGAGGGCCGATGGGACCCAGAGAGACCCAGTACTTC.

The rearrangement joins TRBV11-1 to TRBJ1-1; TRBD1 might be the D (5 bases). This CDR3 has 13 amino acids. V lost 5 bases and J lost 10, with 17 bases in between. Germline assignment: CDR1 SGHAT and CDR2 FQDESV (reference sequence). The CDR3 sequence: CASSTFRGHGAFF. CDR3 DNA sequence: TGTGCCAGCAGCACCTTTAGGGGTCACGGAGCTTTCTTT.